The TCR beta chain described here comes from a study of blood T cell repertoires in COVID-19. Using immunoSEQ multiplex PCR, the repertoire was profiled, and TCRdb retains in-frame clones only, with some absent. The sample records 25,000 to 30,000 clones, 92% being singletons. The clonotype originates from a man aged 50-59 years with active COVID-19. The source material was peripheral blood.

The CDR3, as DNA: TGTGCCAGCAGCATACCGGAGTGGGGAGAAGAGACCCAGTACTTC. It encodes CASSIPEWGEETQYF. The gene calls are TRBV7-9 and TRBJ2-5, with D perhaps matching TRBD2 (5 bases). Trimming pared 5 bases from V and 3 bases from J, leaving 16 bases between. This CDR3 comprises 15 residues. CDR1 SEHNR and CDR2 FQNEAQ come from the germline V gene (reference sequence).